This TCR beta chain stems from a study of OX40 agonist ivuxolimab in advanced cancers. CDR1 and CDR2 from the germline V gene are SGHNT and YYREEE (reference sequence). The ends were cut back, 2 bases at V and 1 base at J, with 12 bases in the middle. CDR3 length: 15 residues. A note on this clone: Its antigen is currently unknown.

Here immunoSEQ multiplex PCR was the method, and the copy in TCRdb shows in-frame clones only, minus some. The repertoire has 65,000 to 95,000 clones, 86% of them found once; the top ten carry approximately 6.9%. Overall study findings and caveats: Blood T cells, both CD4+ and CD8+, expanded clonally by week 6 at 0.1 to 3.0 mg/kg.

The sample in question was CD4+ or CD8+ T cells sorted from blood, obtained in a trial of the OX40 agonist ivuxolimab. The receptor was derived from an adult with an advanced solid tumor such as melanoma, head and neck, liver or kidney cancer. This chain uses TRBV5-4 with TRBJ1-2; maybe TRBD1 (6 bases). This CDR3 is CASSFPQQGNYGYTF. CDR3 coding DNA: TGTGCCAGCAGCTTCCCTCAACAGGGTAACTATGGCTACACCTTC.